This entry describes one TCR beta chain. In germline, CDR1 is LNHDA, CDR2 SQIVND (reference sequence). V lost 5 bases to trimming and J lost 6 bases; unmatched junction nucleotides: 11. The CDR3 sequence is 16 residues long. The data belong to a study of blood T cell repertoires in COVID-19. Study-wide background: In each case, the material was cDNA or gDNA derived from T cells, B-cell-depleted T cells, or PBMCs.

How the authors handled the data: From reference gene primer amplification, estimates of nucleated cell counts were derived. Using immunoSEQ multiplex PCR, the repertoire was profiled, and TCRdb retains in-frame clones only, with some absent. V, J and clone size were drawn from that table, and D and trimming were deduced from the DNA. This sample has about 180,000 clones, with under 85% found just once. The TCR comes from a man older than 75 with COVID-19, enrolled during active disease. Sequencing was carried out using peripheral blood. V and J are TRBV19 and TRBJ2-2; TRBD1 agrees at 8 bases. CDR3: CASSRLDRGFPGELFF. CDR3 coding DNA: TGTGCCAGTAGTCGACTAGACAGGGGCTTCCCCGGGGAGCTGTTTTTT. The full variable domain, in which reference TRBV19 and TRBJ2-2 provide the parts outside the CDR3, is DGGITQSPKYLFRKEGQNVTLSCEQNLNHDAMYWYRQDPGQGLRLIYYSQIVNDFQKGDIAEGYSVSREKKESFPLTVTSAQKNPTAFYLCASSRLDRGFPGELFFGEGSRLTVL.